This TCR beta chain came from a study of cytomegalovirus exposure and HLA in healthy donors. Researchers ran the PCR with 60 Vbeta and 13 Jbeta primers. Sequencing used immunoSEQ multiplex PCR; TCRdb keeps in-frame clones, though not all of them. The table lists about 190,000 clones, around 87% of them singletons, with roughly 1.9% in the top ten. Study-wide results and limits: Most TCRs appeared rarely, but some public TCRs recurred in many donors.

In the case of this clone: Antigen: not known.

The clonotype was recovered from a woman under 30 in good health and CMV-seronegative. The sample comprised PBMCs.

As DNA, the CDR3 is TGTGCCAGCAGTCCTCTCAATCAGCCCCAGCATTTT. It specifies CASSPLNQPQHF. The gene calls are TRBV6-5 and TRBJ1-5, with D uncertain. The germline V gene has CDR1 MNHEY and CDR2 SVGAGI. The CDR3 is 12 amino acids. The V gene lost 5 bases and the J gene lost 3 bases, with 5 bases spanning the gap.